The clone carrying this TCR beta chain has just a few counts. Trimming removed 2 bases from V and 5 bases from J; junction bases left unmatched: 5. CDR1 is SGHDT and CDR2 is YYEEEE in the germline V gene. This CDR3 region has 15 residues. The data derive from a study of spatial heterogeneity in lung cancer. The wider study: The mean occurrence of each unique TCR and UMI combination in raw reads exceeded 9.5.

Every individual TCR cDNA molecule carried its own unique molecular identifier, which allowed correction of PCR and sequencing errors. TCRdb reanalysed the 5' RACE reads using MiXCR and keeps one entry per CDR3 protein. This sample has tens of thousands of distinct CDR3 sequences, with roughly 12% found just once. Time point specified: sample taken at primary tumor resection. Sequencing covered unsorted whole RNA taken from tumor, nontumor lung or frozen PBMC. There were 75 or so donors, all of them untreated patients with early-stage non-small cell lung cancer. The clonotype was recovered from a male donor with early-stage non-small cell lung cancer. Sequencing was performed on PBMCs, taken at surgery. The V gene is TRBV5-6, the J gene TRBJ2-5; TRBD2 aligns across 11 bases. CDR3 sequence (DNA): TGTGCCAGCAGCTTCCCTAGCGGGAGGACGGAGACCCAGTACTTC. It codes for CASSFPSGRTETQYF.